The next 17 T cell receptor beta chains were all read from a single sample in a study of Graves' ophthalmopathy and Graves' hyperthyroidism. Using RNA transcripts, the TCR beta CDR3 regions were amplified. RT-PCR with HTBI primers came first, then second-round multiplex PCR. TCRdb ran MiXCR on the multiplex PCR reads and lists one entry per CDR3 protein. In the table there are over 45,000 distinct CDR3 sequences, 50% to 65% of which are singletons. Sequenced input: peripheral blood. These TCRs come from an adult man with Graves' ophthalmopathy.

This clonotype was seen at least ten times. V is TRBV5-1 and J is TRBJ1-4; D is unclear. CDR1 and CDR2 from the germline V gene are SGHRS and YFSETQ. The V and J ends lost 2 bases and 5 bases respectively, with 13 bases between them. The CDR3 has 15 amino acids. The CDR3 loop reads CASSFVGPRNEKLFF. CDR3 DNA: TGCGCCAGCAGCTTTGTCGGGCCACGAAATGAAAAACTGTTTTTT.

J is TRBJ2-3 and V is TRBV13; no clear D. V lost 5 bases, J lost 4 bases, and 10 bases lay in between. Germline CDR1 PRHDT, CDR2 FYEKMQ (reference sequence). The CDR3 consists of 13 residues. CDR3 nucleotide sequence: TGTGCCAGCAGCCCGGCCAGACCAGATACGCAGTATTTT. As protein: CASSPARPDTQYF.

The genes are TRBV25-1 and TRBJ2-7; a weak D match, TRBD1 (6 bases). The CDR3 sequence is 17 residues long. Germline CDR1 is MGHDK and CDR2 is SYGVNS. V lost 2 bases and J lost 2, with 19 bases in between. DNA for the CDR3: TGTGCCAGCAGTGAAAACCACAGGGCCGTAATCCCCTACGAGCAGTACTTC. Protein product: CASSENHRAVIPYEQYF.

This clonotype came up many times. This chain uses TRBV12-3 or TRBV12-4 with TRBJ1-2, with D unclear. This CDR3 is built from 12 residues. V gave up 0 bases and J gave up 8 bases, with 7 bases separating them. The CDR3 is CASSLAAAGYTF. The CDR3 DNA is TGTGCCAGCAGTTTAGCGGCGGCGGGCTACACCTTC.

In this sample, this clonotype turned up once. A much larger clone differs from this one at a single base, so this may be a read error. The chain carries TRBV28 and TRBJ2-5; TRBD1 aligns across 9 bases. The CDR3 consists of 14 residues. V was pared by 4 bases and J by 5 bases, with 5 bases of the junction left unmatched. Germline assignment: CDR1 MDHEN and CDR2 SYDVKM. Written as DNA, the CDR3 is TGTGCCAGCAGTTACCTGGACAGGGGTGAGACCCAGTACTTC. Its translation: CASSYLDRGETQYF.

This clonotype was counted at least ten times. The rearrangement uses TRBV27 and TRBJ2-1; 8 nucleotides agree with TRBD2. This CDR3 has 13 amino acids. The V and J ends lost 6 bases and 9 bases, in that order; junction bases with no gene match: 7. The germline gives CDR1 MNHEY, CDR2 SMNVEV (reference sequence). CDR3 nucleotide sequence: TGTGCCAGCAGCCGAGCGGGAGCAGGTGAGCAGTTCTTC. This translates into CASSRAGAGEQFF.

Here the CDR3 reads CASTKTDNEQFF. CDR3 DNA: TGTGCCAGCACTAAGACAGACAATGAGCAGTTCTTC. The chain links TRBV2 to TRBJ2-1, with D maybe TRBD1 (5 bases). Germline V gene data show CDR1 as SNHLY and CDR2 as FYNNEI. The CDR3 sequence is 12 residues long. Trimming took off 7 bases at V and 5 bases at J, with 9 bases between the two ends. The variable domain in full, completed from reference TRBV2 and TRBJ2-1, reads EPEVTQTPSHQVTQMGQEVILRCVPISNHLYFYWYRQILGQKVEFLVSFYNNEISEKSEIFDDQFSVERPDGSNFTLKIRSTKLEDSAMYFCASTKTDNEQFFGPGTRLTVL.

Many counts were recorded for this clonotype. This may be a read error, as it is one base from a much larger clone. The genes are TRBV5-6 and TRBJ2-7; 7 bases map to TRBD2. Germline CDR1 SGHDT, CDR2 YYEEEE. The J segment lost 3 bases and the V segment lost 4 bases, leaving 10 bases of the junction unmatched. The CDR3 contains 15 residues. CDR3 in amino acids: CASSADSGWSYEQYF. The DNA for the CDR3 is TGTGCCAGCAGCGCTGATAGCGGGTGGAGCTACGAGCAGTACTTC. Supplemented by reference TRBV5-6 and TRBJ2-7, the full variable domain reads DAGVTQSPTHLIKTRGQQVTLRCSPKSGHDTVSWYQQALGQGPQFIFQYYEEEERQRGNFPDRFSGHQFPNYSSELNVNALLLGDSALYLCASSADSGWSYEQYFGPGTRLTVT.

Comments on this clonotype: This CDR3 fails to terminate in the conserved phenylalanine or tryptophan, so it likely reflects a read error. This chain uses TRBV10-1 with TRBJ2-3, with TRBD2 matching 10 bases. V gave up 6 bases and J gave up 4 bases; unmatched junction bases: 4. The CDR3 length is 14 residues. Germline CDR1 reads WNHNN; CDR2 reads SYGVQD (reference sequence). CDR3 region: CASRELAGADTQYY. CDR3 bases: TGCGCCAGCAGAGAGCTAGCGGGGGCAGATACGCAGTATTAT.

V usage is TRBV10-1 and J usage is TRBJ1-3, with D possibly being TRBD1 (5 bases). Trimming removed 3 bases at V and 4 bases at J, with 10 bases between. This CDR3 has 14 residues. From germline, CDR1 is WNHNN and CDR2 SYGVQD (reference sequence). In DNA form, the CDR3 reads TGCGCCAGCAGTGAAGAGACAGACGGAAACACCATATATTTT. Its protein is CASSEETDGNTIYF.

The chain recombines TRBV2 with TRBJ1-2; maybe TRBD1 (5 bases). The CDR3 spans 16 residues. Trimming cost V 10 bases and J 5 bases, with 26 bases left between them. Germline CDR1 is SNHLY and CDR2 is FYNNEI. This CDR3 is CATGTSGRDTQYGYTF. DNA for the CDR3: TGTGCCACCGGGACTAGCGGGAGAGATACGCAGTATGGCTACACCTTC.

There are a few counts of this clonotype. This may stem from a read error, because a much larger clone lies one nucleotide away. J is TRBJ2-2 and V is TRBV10-3; D call uncertain. The CDR3 spans 13 residues. CDR1 ENHRY and CDR2 SYGVKD come from the germline V gene. The DNA of the CDR3 is TGTGTCATCAATGCCAACCACACCGGGGAGCTGTTTTTT. It translates to CVINANHTGELFF.

This chain connects TRBV28 to TRBJ2-1; perhaps TRBD2 as D (5 bases). The germline V and J ends were trimmed by 7 bases and 5 bases, with 21 bases remaining between them. Germline CDR1 reads MDHEN; CDR2 reads SYDVKM. The CDR3 loop spans 16 amino acids. The CDR3 bases are TGTGCCAGCACCGTCGGGTATTTTGGACTTGACAATGAGCAGTTCTTC. It specifies CASTVGYFGLDNEQFF.

About this clonotype: One junction end disagrees with the germline gene, perhaps due to a read error. The V and J genes are TRBV5-1 and TRBJ2-3; D is perhaps TRBD2 (5 bases). Germline V lookup: CDR1 SGHRS, CDR2 YFSETQ. The length of the CDR3 is 14 residues. CDR3 loop: CASSSTPRADTQYF. CDR3 nucleotide sequence: TGTGCCAGCAGCTCAACCCCGCGGGCAGATACGCAGTATTTT.

The chain uses TRBV5-1 and TRBJ2-7, with a weak D call TRBD1 (5 bases). Germline-derived CDR1 and CDR2 are SGHRS and YFSETQ. Trimming pared 5 bases from V and 3 bases from J, leaving 24 bases between. The CDR3 sequence is 17 residues long. Here the CDR3 DNA reads TGCGCCAGCAGTCCCGACCGCCTGGGGCTTATCATCTACGAGCAGTACTTC. Translated: CASSPDRLGLIIYEQYF.

The rearrangement joins TRBV20-1 to TRBJ1-1, with 7 bases lining up with TRBD1. Germline V gene lookup returns CDR1 DFQATT and CDR2 SNEGSKA (reference sequence). This CDR3 contains 13 residues. Trimming cost V 6 bases and J 2 bases; bases outside gene matches: 6. This chain's CDR3 is CSASTGDNTEAFF. CDR3 bases: TGCAGTGCAAGTACAGGGGATAACACTGAAGCTTTCTTT.

Turning to this clonotype: The conserved phenylalanine or tryptophan normally closing the CDR3 is absent here, so this likely arose from a read error. The chain couples TRBV3-1 to TRBJ2-7; a possible D gene is TRBD1 (6 bases). Germline V CDR1 and CDR2: LGHDT, YNNKEL (reference sequence). V lost 4 bases, J lost 6 bases, and 16 bases lay in between. The CDR3 contains 14 residues. The chain's CDR3 is CASSRGAGVSEQYS. CDR3 nucleotide sequence: TGTGCCAGCAGCCGTGGGGCAGGGGTCAGCGAGCAGTACTCC.